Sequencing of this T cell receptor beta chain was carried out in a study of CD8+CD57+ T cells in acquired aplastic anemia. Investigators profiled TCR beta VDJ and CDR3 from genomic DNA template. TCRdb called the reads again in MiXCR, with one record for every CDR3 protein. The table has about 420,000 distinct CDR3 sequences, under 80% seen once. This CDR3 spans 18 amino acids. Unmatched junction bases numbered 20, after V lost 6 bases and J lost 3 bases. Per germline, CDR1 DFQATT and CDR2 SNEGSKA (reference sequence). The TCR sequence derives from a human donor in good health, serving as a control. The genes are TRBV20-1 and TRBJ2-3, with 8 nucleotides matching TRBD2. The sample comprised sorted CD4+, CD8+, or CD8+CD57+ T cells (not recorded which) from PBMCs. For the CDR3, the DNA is TGCAGTGCCAGAACTGGGCGGGGGGATGTTTCAGTTACAGATACGCAGTATTTT. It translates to CSARTGRGDVSVTDTQYF.